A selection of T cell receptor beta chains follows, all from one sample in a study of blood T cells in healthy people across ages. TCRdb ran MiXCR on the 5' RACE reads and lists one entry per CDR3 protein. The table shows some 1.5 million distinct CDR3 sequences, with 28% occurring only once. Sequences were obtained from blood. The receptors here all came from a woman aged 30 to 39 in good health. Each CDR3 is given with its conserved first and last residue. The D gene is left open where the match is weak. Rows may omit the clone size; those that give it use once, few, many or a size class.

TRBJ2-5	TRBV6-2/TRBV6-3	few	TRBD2	CASLQTSGRETQYF	TGTGCCAGCCTACAGACTAGCGGGAGAGAGACCCAGTACTTC
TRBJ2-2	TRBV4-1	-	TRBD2	CASSHGQAGAGTGELFF	TGCGCCAGCAGCCATGGACAAGCGGGAGCAGGCACCGGGGAGCTGTTTTTT
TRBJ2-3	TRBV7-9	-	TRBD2	CASSDYTSGGTDTQYF	TGTGCCAGCAGCGACTATACTAGCGGAGGCACAGATACGCAGTATTTT
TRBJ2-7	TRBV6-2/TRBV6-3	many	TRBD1	CASRPDRGIAYEQYF	TGTGCCAGCAGGCCTGACAGGGGAATTGCCTACGAGCAGTACTTC
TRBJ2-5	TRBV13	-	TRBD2	CASSLVFRTSGNNEQYF	TGTGCCAGCAGCTTAGTTTTCCGGACTAGCGGAAACAATGAGCAGTACTTC
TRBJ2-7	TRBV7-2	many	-	CASSAGPAYEQYF	TGTGCCAGCAGCGCCGGGCCTGCCTACGAGCAGTACTTC
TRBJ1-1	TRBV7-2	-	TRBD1	CASDWDRESAAGEAFF	TGTGCCAGCGACTGGGACAGGGAATCCGCGGCTGGTGAAGCTTTCTTT
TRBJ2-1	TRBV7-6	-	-	CASSLGVAASDNEQFF	TGTGCCAGCAGCTTAGGGGTCGCAGCTAGTGACAATGAGCAGTTCTTC
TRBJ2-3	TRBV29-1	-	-	CSGGGPTDTQYF	TGCAGCGGTGGAGGGCCCACAGATACGCAGTATTTT
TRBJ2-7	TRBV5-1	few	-	CASRETNYEQYF	TGCGCCAGCAGGGAGACCAACTACGAGCAGTACTTC
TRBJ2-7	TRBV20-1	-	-	CSAEVPGRTLYNEQYF	TGCAGTGCTGAGGTCCCAGGGAGAACCCTATACAATGAGCAGTACTTC
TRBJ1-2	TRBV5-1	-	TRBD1	CASSAMQGVYGYTF	TGCGCCAGCAGCGCTATGCAGGGGGTCTATGGCTACACCTTC
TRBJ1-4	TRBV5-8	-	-	CASSLFLGGKGEKLFF	TGTGCCAGCAGCTTGTTTCTGGGGGGCAAGGGTGAAAAACTGTTTTTT
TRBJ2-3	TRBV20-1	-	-	CSAQWERTTDTQYF	TGCAGTGCCCAGTGGGAGCGGACCACAGATACGCAGTATTTT
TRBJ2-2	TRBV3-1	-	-	CASSQAGANTGELFF	TGTGCCAGCAGCCAAGCAGGGGCGAACACCGGGGAGCTGTTTTTT
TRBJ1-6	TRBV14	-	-	CASSLQPYSPLHF	TGTGCCAGCAGCCTTCAGCCGTATTCACCCCTCCACTTT
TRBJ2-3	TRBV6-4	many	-	CASSDSVGSSTDTQYF	TGTGCCAGCAGTGACTCGGTGGGGTCTAGCACAGATACGCAGTATTTT